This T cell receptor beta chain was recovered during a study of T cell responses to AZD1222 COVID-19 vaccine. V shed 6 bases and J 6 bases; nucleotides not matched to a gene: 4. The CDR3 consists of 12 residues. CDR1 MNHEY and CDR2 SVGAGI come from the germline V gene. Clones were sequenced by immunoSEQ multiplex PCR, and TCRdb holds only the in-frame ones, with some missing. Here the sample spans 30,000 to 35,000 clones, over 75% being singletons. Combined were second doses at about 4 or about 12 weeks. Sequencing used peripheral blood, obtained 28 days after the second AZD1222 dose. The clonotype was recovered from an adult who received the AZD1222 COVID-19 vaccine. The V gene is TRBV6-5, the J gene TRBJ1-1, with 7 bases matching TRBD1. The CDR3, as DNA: TGTGCCAGCAGCCACGGACAGGCTGAAGCTTTCTTT. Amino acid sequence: CASSHGQAEAFF.